The sequence of this T cell receptor (beta chain) was determined in a study of shared clonotypes between healthy human individuals. Repertoires were generated with immunoSEQ multiplex PCR, while TCRdb's copy carries only in-frame clones and drops some. The table lists under 600,000 clones, roughly 97% of them singletons. Remarks on this clone: Its antigen remains unknown.

Overall study results and limits: Estimated richness values were generally larger in naive subsets than in memory subsets.

From germline, CDR1 is SGHAT and CDR2 FQNNGV. V was pared by 5 bases and J by 2 bases, with 15 bases between. The CDR3 loop spans 15 amino acids. Sequenced: naive CD4+ T cells sorted from blood. The sample's subset: CD45RA+ positively selected. The chain carries TRBV11-2 and TRBJ2-5, with unresolved D. This TCR was recovered from a woman aged 30 to 39 in good health. CDR3 nucleotide sequence: TGTGCCAGCAGCCGTACAGTGGGTGCGCAAGAGACCCAGTACTTC. Its protein is CASSRTVGAQETQYF.